What follows describes a single T cell receptor (beta chain). This specimen belongs to a study of cytomegalovirus exposure and HLA in healthy donors. The PCR ran on 60 Vbeta and 13 Jbeta primers. Clones were sequenced by immunoSEQ multiplex PCR, and TCRdb holds only the in-frame ones, with some missing. The sample records around 180,000 clones, around 77% being singletons. The CDR3 is 16 residues long. J gave up 5 bases and V 6 bases, and 7 bases lay outside the gene matches. Germline V lookup: CDR1 MDHEN, CDR2 SYDVKM. What was sequenced was PBMCs. The V gene is TRBV28, the J gene TRBJ2-3; 14 bases align to TRBD2. This receptor was identified in a man in his 60s in good health and CMV-seronegative. CDR3 sequence: CASRSGTSGREDTQYF. As DNA, the CDR3 is TGTGCCAGCAGATCCGGGACTAGCGGGAGAGAAGATACGCAGTATTTT.